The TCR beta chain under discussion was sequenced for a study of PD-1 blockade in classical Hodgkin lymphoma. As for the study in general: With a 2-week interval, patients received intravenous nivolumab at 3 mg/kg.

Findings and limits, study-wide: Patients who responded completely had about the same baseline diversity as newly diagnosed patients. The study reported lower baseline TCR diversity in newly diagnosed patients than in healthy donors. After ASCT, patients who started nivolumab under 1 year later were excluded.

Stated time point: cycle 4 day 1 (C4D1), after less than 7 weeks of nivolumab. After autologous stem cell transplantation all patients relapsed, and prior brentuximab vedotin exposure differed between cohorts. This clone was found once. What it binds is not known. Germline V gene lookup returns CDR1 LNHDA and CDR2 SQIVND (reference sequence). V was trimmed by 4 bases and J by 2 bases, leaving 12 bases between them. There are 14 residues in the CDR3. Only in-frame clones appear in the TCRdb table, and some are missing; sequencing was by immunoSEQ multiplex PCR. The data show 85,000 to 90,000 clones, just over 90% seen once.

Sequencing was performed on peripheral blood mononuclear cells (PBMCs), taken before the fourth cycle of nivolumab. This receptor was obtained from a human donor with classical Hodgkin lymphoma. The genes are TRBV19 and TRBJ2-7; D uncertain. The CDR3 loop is CASSTTSDTYEQYF. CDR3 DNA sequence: TGTGCCAGTAGTACGACATCCGATACCTACGAGCAGTACTTC.